This entry features one TCR beta chain sequence. The CDR3 carries no conserved terminal phenylalanine or tryptophan, so it likely arises from a read error. The library came from three nested PCR rounds adapted from ARM-PCR protocols. TCRdb redid the calling of the multiplex PCR reads with MiXCR, one entry per CDR3 protein. The sample includes about 85,000 distinct CDR3 sequences, 61% of them seen just once. RNA was extracted from bulk tissue without any cell sorting. Chemotherapy-naive patients with new lung cancer underwent thoracic surgery in China, August–late 2014. The record originates from a study of tumor and adjacent non-tumor tissue in lung cancer. Study-level information: Patients comprised about a dozen adenocarcinoma, 2 squamous cell carcinoma and 1 small cell lung cancer.

Sequencing input: lung tumor tissue. The sequence was collected from a man in his sixties or seventies with non-small cell lung cancer.

CDR3 loop: CASSPVPLAPGDGQFL. In nucleotides, the CDR3 is TGCGCCAGCAGCCCCGTCCCCCTAGCGCCAGGGGATGGGCAGTTCCTC. This chain uses TRBV4-1 with TRBJ2-1; TRBD1 or TRBD2 may be the D gene (6 bases each). The CDR3 extends over 16 amino acids. CDR1 MGHRA and CDR2 YSYEKL come from the germline V gene. V lost 4 bases, J lost 12 bases, and 25 bases lay in between.